This T cell receptor (beta chain) was documented in a study of cytomegalovirus exposure and HLA in healthy donors. Separation from the roughly 670-subject first cohort characterized the approximately 130-subject validation cohort, to which the donors belonged. Sequencing was performed with immunoSEQ multiplex PCR; in TCRdb, only in-frame clones are kept and a portion is missing. The table has around 60,000 clones, 90% to 97% seen once; the top ten hold roughly 1.2%. Trimming cost V 8 bases and J 2 bases, with 16 bases left between them. The CDR3 is 14 amino acids. Germline lookup yields CDR1 SGHTA and CDR2 FQGNSA.

The receptor was derived from a woman under 30 in good health and CMV-seronegative. This sequence joins TRBV7-2 and TRBJ2-7; maybe TRBD1 (7 bases). Material for sequencing was PBMCs. DNA for the CDR3: TGTGCCAGCCGAGGGGGCCCGGGGGCCTACGAGCAGTACTTC. Translated, it gives CASRGGPGAYEQYF.